This T cell receptor (beta chain) emerged from a study of T cell changes during pregnancy in multiple sclerosis. Trimming took off 2 bases at V and 3 bases at J, with 11 bases between the two ends. This CDR3 is built from 16 residues. CDR1 SGHDN and CDR2 FVKESK come from the germline V gene. The assay was immunoSEQ multiplex PCR, and TCRdb's table has in-frame clones only and misses some. The sample lists 40,000 or so clones, 80% to 90% seen once, with 0.56% in the top ten. This sequence originates from a female donor with multiple sclerosis, enrolled in a pregnancy study. This specimen was CD4+ T cells from peripheral blood mononuclear cells, taken before pregnancy. The rearrangement links TRBV14 to TRBJ2-6; unclear D gene. CDR3 sequence reads: CASSQLLSGGANVLTF. The CDR3 DNA reads as TGTGCCAGCAGCCAACTTCTTTCAGGTGGGGCCAACGTCCTGACTTTC.